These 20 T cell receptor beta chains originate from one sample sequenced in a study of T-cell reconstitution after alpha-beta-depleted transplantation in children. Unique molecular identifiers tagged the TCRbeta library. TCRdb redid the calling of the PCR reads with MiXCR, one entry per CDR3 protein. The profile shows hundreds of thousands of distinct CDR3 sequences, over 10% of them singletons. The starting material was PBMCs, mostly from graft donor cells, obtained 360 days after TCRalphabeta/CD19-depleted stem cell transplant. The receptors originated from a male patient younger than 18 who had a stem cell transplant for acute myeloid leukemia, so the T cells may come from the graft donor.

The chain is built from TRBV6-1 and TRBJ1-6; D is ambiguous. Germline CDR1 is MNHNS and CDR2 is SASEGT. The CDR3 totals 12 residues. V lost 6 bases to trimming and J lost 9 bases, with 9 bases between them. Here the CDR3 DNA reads TGTGCCAGCAGGGACGGTTTTTCACCCCTCCACTTT. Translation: CASRDGFSPLHF.

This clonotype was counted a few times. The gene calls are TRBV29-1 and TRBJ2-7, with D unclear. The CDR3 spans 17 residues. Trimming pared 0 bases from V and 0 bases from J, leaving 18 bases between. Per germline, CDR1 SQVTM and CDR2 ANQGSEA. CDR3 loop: CSVEESKSQESSYEQYF. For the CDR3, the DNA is TGCAGCGTTGAAGAATCCAAGTCTCAGGAGAGCTCCTACGAGCAGTACTTC.

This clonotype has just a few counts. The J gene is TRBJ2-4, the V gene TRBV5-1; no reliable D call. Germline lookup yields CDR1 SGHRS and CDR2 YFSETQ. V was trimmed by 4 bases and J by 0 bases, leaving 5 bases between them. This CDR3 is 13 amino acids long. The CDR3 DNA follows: TGCGCCAGCAGCCCAGGAGCCAAAAACATTCAGTACTTC. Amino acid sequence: CASSPGAKNIQYF.

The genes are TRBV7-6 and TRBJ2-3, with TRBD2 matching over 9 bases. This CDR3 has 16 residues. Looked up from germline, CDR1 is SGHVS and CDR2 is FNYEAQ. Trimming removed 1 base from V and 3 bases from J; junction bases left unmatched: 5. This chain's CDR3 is CASSLGASGMTDTQYF. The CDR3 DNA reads TGTGCCAGCAGCTTAGGGGCTAGCGGGATGACAGATACGCAGTATTTT.

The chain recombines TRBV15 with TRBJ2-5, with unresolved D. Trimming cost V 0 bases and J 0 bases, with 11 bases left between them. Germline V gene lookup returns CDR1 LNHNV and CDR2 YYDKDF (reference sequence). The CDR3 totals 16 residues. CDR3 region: CATSRDLAAYQETQYF. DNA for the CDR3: TGTGCCACCAGCAGAGATCTGGCCGCGTACCAAGAGACCCAGTACTTC.

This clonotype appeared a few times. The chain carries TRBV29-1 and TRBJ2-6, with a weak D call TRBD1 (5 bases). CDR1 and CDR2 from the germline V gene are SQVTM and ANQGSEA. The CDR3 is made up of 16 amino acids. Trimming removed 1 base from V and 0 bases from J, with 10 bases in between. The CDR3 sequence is CSVEAVQGSGANVLTF. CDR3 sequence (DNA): TGCAGCGTTGAAGCTGTGCAGGGCTCTGGGGCCAACGTCCTGACTTTC.

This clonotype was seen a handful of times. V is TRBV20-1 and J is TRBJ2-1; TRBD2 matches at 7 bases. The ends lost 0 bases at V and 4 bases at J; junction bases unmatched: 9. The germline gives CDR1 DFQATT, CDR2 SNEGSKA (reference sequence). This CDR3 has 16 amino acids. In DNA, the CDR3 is TGCAGTGCTAGAGATTTTCTAACGGGAGGATACAATGAGCAGTTCTTC. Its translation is CSARDFLTGGYNEQFF.

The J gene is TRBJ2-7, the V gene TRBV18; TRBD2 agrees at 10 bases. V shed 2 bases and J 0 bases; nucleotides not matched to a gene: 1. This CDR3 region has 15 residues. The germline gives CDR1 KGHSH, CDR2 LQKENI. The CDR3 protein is CASSPIAGGSYEQYF. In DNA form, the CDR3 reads TGTGCCAGCTCACCAATAGCGGGAGGCTCCTACGAGCAGTACTTC.

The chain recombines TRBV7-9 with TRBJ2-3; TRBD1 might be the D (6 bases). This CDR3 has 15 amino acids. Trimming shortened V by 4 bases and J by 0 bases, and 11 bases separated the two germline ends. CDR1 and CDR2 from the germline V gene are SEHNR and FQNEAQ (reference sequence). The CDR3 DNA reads TGTGCCAGCAGCTCGAGGGACATCAGCACAGATACGCAGTATTTT. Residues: CASSSRDISTDTQYF.

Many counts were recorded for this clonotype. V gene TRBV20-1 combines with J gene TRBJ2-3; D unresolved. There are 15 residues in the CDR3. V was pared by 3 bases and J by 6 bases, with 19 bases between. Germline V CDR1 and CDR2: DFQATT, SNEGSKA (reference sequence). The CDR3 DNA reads TGCAGTGCTAGTCAGGCAGGAAGTTACTCGGATACGCAGTATTTT. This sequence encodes CSASQAGSYSDTQYF.

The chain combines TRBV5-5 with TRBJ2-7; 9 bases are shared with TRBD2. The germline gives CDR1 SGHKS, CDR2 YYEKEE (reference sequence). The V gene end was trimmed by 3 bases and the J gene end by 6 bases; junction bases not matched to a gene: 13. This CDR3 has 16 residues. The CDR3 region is CASSSQPTSGLSEQYF. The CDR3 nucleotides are TGTGCCAGCAGCTCTCAACCTACTAGCGGGCTCTCCGAGCAGTACTTC.

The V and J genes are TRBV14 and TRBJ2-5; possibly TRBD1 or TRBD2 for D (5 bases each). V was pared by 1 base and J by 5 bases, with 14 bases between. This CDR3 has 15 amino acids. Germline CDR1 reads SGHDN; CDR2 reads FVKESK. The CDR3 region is CASSQVGRGAETQYF. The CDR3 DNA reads TGTGCCAGCAGCCAAGTAGGGCGAGGGGCGGAGACCCAGTACTTC.

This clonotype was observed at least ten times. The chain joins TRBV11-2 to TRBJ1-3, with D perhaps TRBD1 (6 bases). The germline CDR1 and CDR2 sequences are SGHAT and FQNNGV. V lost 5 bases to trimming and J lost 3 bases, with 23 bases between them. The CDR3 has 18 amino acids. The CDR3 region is CASSPPMLWGRFGNTIYF. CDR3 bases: TGTGCCAGCAGCCCACCCATGTTGTGGGGGCGATTTGGAAACACCATATATTTT.

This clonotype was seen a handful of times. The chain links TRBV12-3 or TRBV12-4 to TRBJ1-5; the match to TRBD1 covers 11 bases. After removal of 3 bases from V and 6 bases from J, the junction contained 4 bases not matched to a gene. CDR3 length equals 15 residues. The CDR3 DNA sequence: TGTGCCAGCAGTTTTGGACAGGGGGCGCGTCAGCCCCAGCATTTT. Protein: CASSFGQGARQPQHF.

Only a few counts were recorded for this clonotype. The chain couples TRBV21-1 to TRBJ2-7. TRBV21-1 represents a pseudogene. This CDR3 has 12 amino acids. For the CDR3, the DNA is TGTGCCAGCAGGACGAGAACCAACGAGCAGTACTTC. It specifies CASRTRTNEQYF.

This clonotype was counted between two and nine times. This CDR3 reads CASSRQGYDSPLHF. In DNA, the CDR3 is TGTGCCAGCAGCCGTCAGGGTTACGATTCACCCCTCCACTTT. The rearrangement joins TRBV7-6 to TRBJ1-6; a weak D match, TRBD1 (5 bases). This CDR3 region has 14 residues. CDR1 and CDR2 from the germline V gene are SGHVS and FNYEAQ. Trimming pared 5 bases from V and 8 bases from J, leaving 13 bases between. The variable domain in full, completed from reference TRBV7-6 and TRBJ1-6, reads GAGVSQSPRYKVTKRGQDVALRCDPISGHVSLYWYRQALGQGPEFLTYFNYEAQQDKSGLPNDRFSAERPEGSISTLTIQRTEQRDSAMYRCASSRQGYDSPLHFGNGTRLTVT.

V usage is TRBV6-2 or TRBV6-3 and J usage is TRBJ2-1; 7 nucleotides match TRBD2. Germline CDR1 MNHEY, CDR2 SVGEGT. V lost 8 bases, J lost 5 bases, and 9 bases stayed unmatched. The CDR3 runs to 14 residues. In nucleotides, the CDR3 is TGTGCCAGCCTCCTGGGGAGGGTCAACAATGAGCAGTTCTTC. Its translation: CASLLGRVNNEQFF.

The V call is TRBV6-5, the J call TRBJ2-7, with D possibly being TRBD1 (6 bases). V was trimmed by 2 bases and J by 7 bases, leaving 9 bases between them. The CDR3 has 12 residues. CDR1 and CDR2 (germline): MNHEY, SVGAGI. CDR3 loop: CASSYTGTEQYF. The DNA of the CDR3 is TGTGCCAGCAGTTACACCGGGACAGAGCAGTACTTC.

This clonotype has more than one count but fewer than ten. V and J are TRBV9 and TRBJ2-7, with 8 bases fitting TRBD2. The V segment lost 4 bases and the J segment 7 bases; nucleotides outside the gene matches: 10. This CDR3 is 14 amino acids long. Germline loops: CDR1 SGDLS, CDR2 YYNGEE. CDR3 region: CASSLSSGPWEQYF. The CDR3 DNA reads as TGTGCCAGCAGCCTCTCTAGCGGGCCTTGGGAGCAGTACTTC.

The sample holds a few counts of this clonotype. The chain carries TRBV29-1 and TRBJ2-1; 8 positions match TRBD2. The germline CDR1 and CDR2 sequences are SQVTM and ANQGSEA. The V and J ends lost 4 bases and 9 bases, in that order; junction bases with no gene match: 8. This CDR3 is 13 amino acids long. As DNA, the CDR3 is TGCAGCGTTGCGGGACTAGTAATGGCTGAGCAGTTCTTC. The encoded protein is CSVAGLVMAEQFF.